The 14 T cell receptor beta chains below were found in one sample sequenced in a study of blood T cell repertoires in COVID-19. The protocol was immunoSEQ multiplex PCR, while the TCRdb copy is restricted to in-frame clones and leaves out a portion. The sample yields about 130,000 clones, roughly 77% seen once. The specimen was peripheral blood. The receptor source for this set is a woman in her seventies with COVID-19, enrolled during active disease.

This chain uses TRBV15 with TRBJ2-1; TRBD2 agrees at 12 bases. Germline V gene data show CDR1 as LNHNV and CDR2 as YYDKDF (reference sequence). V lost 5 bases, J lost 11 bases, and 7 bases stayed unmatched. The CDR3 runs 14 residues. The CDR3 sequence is CATSAGLAGPKQFF. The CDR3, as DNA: TGTGCCACCAGCGCTGGACTAGCGGGGCCAAAGCAGTTCTTC. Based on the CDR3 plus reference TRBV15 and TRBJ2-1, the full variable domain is DAMVIQNPRYQVTQFGKPVTLSCSQTLNHNVMYWYQQKSSQAPKLLFHYYDKDFNNEADTPDNFQSRRPNTSFCFLDIRSPGLGDTAMYLCATSAGLAGPKQFFGPGTRLTVL.

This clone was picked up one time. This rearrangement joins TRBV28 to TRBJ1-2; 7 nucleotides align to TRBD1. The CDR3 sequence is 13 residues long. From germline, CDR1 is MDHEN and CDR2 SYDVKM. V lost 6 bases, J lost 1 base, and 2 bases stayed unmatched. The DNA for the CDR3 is TGTGCCAGCAGGGGGACAGTTAACTATGGCTACACCTTC. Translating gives CASRGTVNYGYTF.

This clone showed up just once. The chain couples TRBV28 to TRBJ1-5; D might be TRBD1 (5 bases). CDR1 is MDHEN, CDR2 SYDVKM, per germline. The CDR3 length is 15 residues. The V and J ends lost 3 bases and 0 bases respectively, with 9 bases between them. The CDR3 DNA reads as TGTGCCAGCAGTTTGACAGCCATTAGCAATCAGCCCCAGCATTTT. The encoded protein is CASSLTAISNQPQHF.

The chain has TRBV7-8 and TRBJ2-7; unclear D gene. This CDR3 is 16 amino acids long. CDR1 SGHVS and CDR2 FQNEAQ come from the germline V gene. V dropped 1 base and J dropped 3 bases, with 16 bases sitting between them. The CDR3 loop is CASSLVATPKNYEQYF. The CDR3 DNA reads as TGTGCCAGCAGCTTAGTCGCGACACCGAAGAACTACGAGCAGTACTTC.

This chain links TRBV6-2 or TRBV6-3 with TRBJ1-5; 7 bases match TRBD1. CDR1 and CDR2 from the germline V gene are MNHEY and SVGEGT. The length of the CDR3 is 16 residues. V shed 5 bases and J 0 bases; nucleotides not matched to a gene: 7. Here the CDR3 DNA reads TGTGCCAGCAGTCCCAAACAGGGGATTAGCAATCAGCCCCAGCATTTT. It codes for CASSPKQGISNQPQHF.

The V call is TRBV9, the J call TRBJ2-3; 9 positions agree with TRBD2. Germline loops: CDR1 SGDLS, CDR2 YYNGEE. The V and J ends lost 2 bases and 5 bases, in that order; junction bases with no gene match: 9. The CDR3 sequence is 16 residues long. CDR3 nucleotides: TGTGCCAGCAGCGTTAGCGGGGGCCGGGGGATAGATACGCAGTATTTT. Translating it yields CASSVSGGRGIDTQYF.

CDR3 bases: TGTGCCCTCGGACTAGCCGGAGAGACCCAGTACTTC. This encodes CALGLAGETQYF. The genes are TRBV30 and TRBJ2-5; 8 bases line up with TRBD2. With V trimmed by 8 bases and J by 4 bases, 6 bases remained unmatched. The CDR3 sequence is 12 residues long. From germline, CDR1 is GTSNPN and CDR2 SVGIG (reference sequence).

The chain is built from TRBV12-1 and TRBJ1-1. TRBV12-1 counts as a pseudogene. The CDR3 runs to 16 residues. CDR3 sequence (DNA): TGTGCCAGCAGCCCGCCGGGAGCCAGCCGGGACACTGAAGCTTTCTTT. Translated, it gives CASSPPGASRDTEAFF.

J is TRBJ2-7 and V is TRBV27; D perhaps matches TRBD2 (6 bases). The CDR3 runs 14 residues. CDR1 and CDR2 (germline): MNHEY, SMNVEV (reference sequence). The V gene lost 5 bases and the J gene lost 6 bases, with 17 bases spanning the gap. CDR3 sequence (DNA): TGTGCCAGCAGTAACGGGGGTCGGTGGCGCGAGCAGTACTTC. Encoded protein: CASSNGGRWREQYF.

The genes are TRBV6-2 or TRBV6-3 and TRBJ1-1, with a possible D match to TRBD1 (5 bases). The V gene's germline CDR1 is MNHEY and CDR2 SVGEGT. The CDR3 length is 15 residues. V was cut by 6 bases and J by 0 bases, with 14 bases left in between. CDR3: CASSQWTLMNTEAFF. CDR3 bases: TGTGCCAGCAGCCAATGGACACTCATGAACACTGAAGCTTTCTTT.

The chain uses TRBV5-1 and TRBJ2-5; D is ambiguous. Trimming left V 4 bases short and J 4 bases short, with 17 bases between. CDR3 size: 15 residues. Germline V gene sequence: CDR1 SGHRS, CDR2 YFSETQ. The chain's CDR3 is CASSPSGGPSETQYF. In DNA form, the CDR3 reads TGCGCCAGCAGCCCCAGTGGTGGCCCCTCAGAGACCCAGTACTTC.

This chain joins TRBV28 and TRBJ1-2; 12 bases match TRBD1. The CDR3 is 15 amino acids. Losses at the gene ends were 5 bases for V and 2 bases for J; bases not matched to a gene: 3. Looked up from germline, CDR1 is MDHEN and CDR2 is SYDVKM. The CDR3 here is CASSPGTGGNYGYTF. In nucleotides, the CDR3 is TGTGCCAGCAGTCCTGGGACAGGGGGCAACTATGGCTACACCTTC.

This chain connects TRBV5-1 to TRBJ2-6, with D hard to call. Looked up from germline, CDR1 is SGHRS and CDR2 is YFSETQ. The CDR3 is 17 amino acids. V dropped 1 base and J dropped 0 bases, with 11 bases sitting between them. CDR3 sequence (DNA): TGCGCCAGCAGCTTGCGCGATCTGAACTCTGGGGCCAACGTCCTGACTTTC. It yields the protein CASSLRDLNSGANVLTF.

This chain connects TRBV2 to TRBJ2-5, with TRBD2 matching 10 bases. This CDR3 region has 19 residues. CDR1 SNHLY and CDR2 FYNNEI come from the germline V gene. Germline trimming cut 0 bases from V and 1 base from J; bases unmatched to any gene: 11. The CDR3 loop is CASSEARVGSGGTQETQYF. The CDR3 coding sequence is TGTGCCAGCAGTGAAGCGCGTGTAGGTAGCGGGGGGACCCAAGAGACCCAGTACTTC.